This T cell receptor (beta chain) was obtained from a study of OX40 agonist ivuxolimab in advanced cancers. The V gene's germline CDR1 is SGHTA and CDR2 FQGNSA. The CDR3 extends over 12 amino acids. In the case of this clone: A junction boundary mismatches the germline segment, possibly from a read error.

Using immunoSEQ multiplex PCR, the repertoire was profiled, and TCRdb retains in-frame clones only, with some absent. The data contain roughly 80,000 clones, over 75% of them singletons. Sequenced here: CD4+ or CD8+ T cells sorted from blood, sampled in a trial of the OX40 agonist ivuxolimab. The J gene is TRBJ1-6, the V gene TRBV7-2, with 7 nucleotides matching TRBD1. This clonotype originated in an adult with an advanced solid tumor such as melanoma, head and neck, liver or kidney cancer. The CDR3, as DNA: TGTGCCAGCAGCTTAGGTCGGGACAGTGTCTACTTT. This encodes CASSLGRDSVYF.